These 10 T cell receptor beta chains were sequenced from one sample in a study of vaccination and CD4 T cells after COVID-19 (dated by TCRdb to the early 2020s). This specimen's treatment or condition label, interpreted: roughly ten-day PBMC culture with coronavirus spike peptide pools or control peptides (ViraFEST assay). The receptor library was made with PCR. Sequencer: Illumina iSeq 100. DNA from cultured CD4+ T cells underwent TCR sequencing with the Oncomine TCR Beta short-read assay at the Johns Hopkins FTIC core. The public reads were quality trimmed at Q25 with fastp and then assembled into clones with MiXCR by TCRdb, keeping productive beta chains. A single entry per CDR3 protein holds the most common genes and DNA from its merged rows. This sample comprises about 3,500 distinct CDR3 sequences, approximately 32% of them detected only once. The top ten hold around 30% of the sample. What these receptors recognize is not known.

The sequenced material came from CD4+ T cells from blood, cultured in vitro. These receptor sequences come from a human donor who had recovered from COVID-19.

The genes are TRBV18 and TRBJ1-1; 7 nucleotides match TRBD1. There are 12 residues in the CDR3. J was trimmed by 8 bases and V by 3 bases; bases with no gene match: 3. Germline lookup yields CDR1 KGHSH and CDR2 LQKENI. CDR3 in DNA: TGTGCCAGCTCACCCGGGACAGCCGAAGCTTTCTTT. Translation: CASSPGTAEAFF.

This clonotype showed up just a few times. The V call is TRBV20-1, the J call TRBJ2-2; D is perhaps TRBD2 (5 bases). CDR3 length equals 14 residues. Germline V CDR1 and CDR2: DFQATT, SNEGSKA (reference sequence). V lost 5 bases, J lost 4 bases, and 14 bases lay in between. The CDR3 sequence: CSAEGRRGTGELFF. The CDR3 nucleotides are TGCAGTGCTGAGGGCCGACGAGGCACCGGGGAGCTGTTTTTT.

This clonotype has just one count. The rearrangement uses TRBV5-1 and TRBJ1-3; TRBD1 matches 9 bases. This CDR3 spans 15 amino acids. The V gene end was trimmed by 0 bases and the J gene end by 2 bases; junction bases not matched to a gene: 0. CDR1 and CDR2 from the germline V gene are SGHRS and YFSETQ. The CDR3 bases are TGCGCCAGCAGCTTGGGGGACAGGGCTGGAAACACCATATATTTT. This sequence encodes CASSLGDRAGNTIYF.

This sequence joins TRBV9 and TRBJ2-5; 9 positions match TRBD2. CDR3 size: 17 residues. CDR1 SGDLS and CDR2 YYNGEE come from the germline V gene. V lost 3 bases and J lost 5; bases outside the gene matches: 14. The CDR3 nucleotides are TGTGCCAGCAGCGCGGAAGCCTCGCGGGGGGGCCGCGAGACCCAGTACTTC. Translation gives CASSAEASRGGRETQYF.

By sample fraction, this clonotype is medium-sized. This sequence joins TRBV2 and TRBJ1-6, with 8 bases that match TRBD1. The ends lost 8 bases at V and 8 bases at J; junction bases unmatched: 5. The germline gives CDR1 SNHLY, CDR2 FYNNEI. The CDR3 has 13 residues. CDR3 nucleotides: TGTGCCAGCGGGGACAGGATGCATTCACCCCTCCACTTT. This translates into CASGDRMHSPLHF.

The J gene is TRBJ2-7, the V gene TRBV10-3; D ambiguous. This CDR3 comprises 14 residues. Trimming removed 4 bases at V and 0 bases at J, with 10 bases between. From germline, CDR1 is ENHRY and CDR2 SYGVKD. The CDR3, as DNA: TGTGCCATCAGTGGACGGTTCAGCTCCTACGAGCAGTACTTC. Its protein product is CAISGRFSSYEQYF.

As regards this clonotype: At one end, the junction sequence differs from germline, possibly due to a read error. The chain employs TRBV10-2 and TRBJ1-2; the D is unclear. The germline CDR1 and CDR2 sequences are WSHSY and SAAADI. The CDR3 contains 10 residues. The CDR3 spells CASSEDRDPF. DNA for the CDR3: TGCGCCAGCAGTGAGGACCGGGATCCATTC.

J is TRBJ2-2 and V is TRBV12-3 or TRBV12-4, with D hard to call. This CDR3 has 11 residues. The V and J ends lost 7 bases and 7 bases respectively, with 7 bases between them. This CDR3 is CASNKNGELFF. The CDR3 DNA sequence: TGTGCCAGCAATAAGAACGGGGAGCTGTTTTTT.

The chain combines TRBV5-1 with TRBJ2-7; the match to TRBD1 covers 7 bases. Germline V CDR1 and CDR2: SGHRS, YFSETQ. The J segment lost 1 base and the V segment lost 6 bases, leaving 4 bases of the junction unmatched. The CDR3 contains 13 residues. This chain's CDR3 is CASTMTGSYEQYF. In DNA form, the CDR3 reads TGCGCCAGCACGATGACAGGGTCCTACGAGCAGTACTTC.

This clonotype was counted only a few times. V gene TRBV20-1 combines with J gene TRBJ1-2; 9 nucleotides agree with TRBD1. The junction had 11 bases not matched to a gene; V was cut back by 1 base and J by 8 bases. The CDR3 spans 15 residues. Germline values: CDR1 DFQATT, CDR2 SNEGSKA (reference sequence). The CDR3 region has the DNA TGCAGTGCTAGAGTCCCGGGACAGGGAATAACCGGCTACACCTTC. It yields the protein CSARVPGQGITGYTF.